The 14 T cell receptor beta chains in this list originate from one sample, sequenced in a study of blood T cell repertoires in COVID-19. TCRdb keeps only in-frame clones here, not all; method: immunoSEQ multiplex PCR. The sample includes about 90,000 clones, under 95% of them seen just once. Sequencing used peripheral blood. These receptors came from a human donor with active COVID-19. The donor label of this sample is uncertain.

The chain joins TRBV5-6 to TRBJ1-1; D is perhaps TRBD1 (5 bases). The CDR3 sequence is 15 residues long. The V end lost 2 bases, the J end lost 5 bases, and 16 bases lay between the germline ends. The germline gives CDR1 SGHDT, CDR2 YYEEEE. The CDR3 reads CASSLKLGAWTEAFF. CDR3 nucleotide sequence: TGTGCCAGCAGCTTAAAGCTAGGGGCGTGGACTGAAGCTTTCTTT.

V usage is TRBV9 and J usage is TRBJ1-2, with 8 positions matching TRBD1. The junction had 9 bases not matched to a gene; V was cut back by 3 bases and J by 8 bases. Germline CDR1 reads SGDLS; CDR2 reads YYNGEE. The CDR3 extends over 14 amino acids. The CDR3 loop reads CASSATGGVGGYTF. The CDR3 nucleotides are TGTGCCAGCAGCGCTACAGGGGGAGTTGGCGGCTACACCTTC.

The chain couples TRBV7-5 to TRBJ2-3; the DNA was not compared with TRBD2, the D call given in the table. TRBV7-5 is tagged as a pseudogene. The CDR3 sequence is 17 residues long. The DNA for the CDR3 is TGTGCCAGAAGCTTAATAAGAGCGGAGTTCCACACAGATACGCAGTATTTT. This encodes CARSLIRAEFHTDTQYF.

This clone was counted a single time. The chain has TRBV21-1 and TRBJ2-2; the table's D call, TRBD1, has no DNA check behind it. TRBV21-1 corresponds to a pseudogene. The CDR3 sequence is 17 residues long. As DNA, the CDR3 is TGTGCCAGCAGCAAAGAGGGGGGACAGACTTTAACCGGGGAGCTGTTTTTT. Its translation is CASSKEGGQTLTGELFF.

This chain uses TRBV6-5 with TRBJ2-7; 9 bases map to TRBD1. V trimming: 10 bases; J trimming: 3 bases; junction bases outside the gene matches: 10. The CDR3 is 14 amino acids. Germline lookup yields CDR1 MNHEY and CDR2 SVGAGI. For the CDR3, the DNA is TGTGCCATTTCACCCGGGACAGGGATCTACGAGCAGTACTTC. Its translation: CAISPGTGIYEQYF.

This sequence joins TRBV20-1 and TRBJ1-2; D remains ambiguous. Germline V lookup: CDR1 DFQATT, CDR2 SNEGSKA (reference sequence). CDR3 length: 12 amino acids. Trimming cost V 3 bases and J 7 bases, with 12 bases left between them. The CDR3 region has the DNA TGCAGTGCTAGTGGTGGCTCGGGTGGCTACACCTTC. It encodes CSASGGSGGYTF.

The V gene is TRBV11-2, the J gene TRBJ2-5; 10 nucleotides line up with TRBD2. The CDR3 spans 15 residues. Germline CDR1 SGHAT, CDR2 FQNNGV. V was clipped by 3 bases and J by 3 bases; unmatched bases: 4. The CDR3 nucleotides are TGTGCCAGCAGCTTCAGCGGGGGGGGAGAAGAGACCCAGTACTTC. It encodes CASSFSGGGEETQYF. Full variable domain (rest looked up from reference TRBV11-2 and TRBJ2-5): EAGVAQSPRYKIIEKRQSVAFWCNPISGHATLYWYQQILGQGPKLLIQFQNNGVVDDSQLPKDRFSAERLKGVDSTLKIQPAKLEDSAVYLCASSFSGGGEETQYFGPGTRLLVL.

In this sample, this clone turned up a few times. The chain joins TRBV6-1 to TRBJ2-5, with TRBD2 matching over 9 bases. This CDR3 region has 15 residues. V lost 2 bases and J lost 2; bases outside the gene matches: 3. From germline, CDR1 is MNHNS and CDR2 SASEGT. DNA of the CDR3: TGTGCCAGCAGTGAATGGCGGGGGGGGCAAGAGACCCAGTACTTC. Translating gives CASSEWRGGQETQYF.

The rearrangement joins TRBV12-3 or TRBV12-4 to TRBJ1-2; a possible D gene is TRBD1 (5 bases). With 1 base removed from V and 5 bases from J, the gap between germline ends came to 8 bases. This CDR3 is 13 amino acids long. CDR3 sequence reads: CASSLVSGYGYTF. CDR3 nucleotides: TGTGCCAGCAGTTTAGTATCAGGGTATGGCTACACCTTC.

The chain uses TRBV21-1 and TRBJ2-1; TRBD2 reflects the table's D call only, with no check against the DNA. TRBV21-1 is noted as a pseudogene. This CDR3 spans 16 amino acids. The CDR3: CASGPHGLALMHEQFF. The CDR3 DNA is TGTGCCAGCGGCCCTCATGGACTTGCCTTAATGCATGAGCAGTTCTTC.

This sequence joins TRBV5-1 and TRBJ1-3; D is unresolved. The ends were cut back, 2 bases at V and 1 base at J, with 10 bases in the middle. Per the germline V gene, CDR1 is SGHRS and CDR2 is YFSETQ. This CDR3 is 15 amino acids long. CDR3 protein: CASSLGGGSGNTIYF. CDR3 DNA: TGCGCCAGCAGCTTAGGCGGCGGTTCTGGAAACACCATATATTTT.

The chain recombines TRBV28 with TRBJ1-5, with unresolved D. Germline V lookup: CDR1 MDHEN, CDR2 SYDVKM. This CDR3 is built from 14 residues. V lost 8 bases to trimming and J lost 6 bases, with 17 bases between them. CDR3 loop: CASCVGGLSQPQHF. The CDR3, as DNA: TGTGCCAGCTGTGTAGGAGGGTTAAGTCAGCCCCAGCATTTT. Full variable domain (missing parts from reference TRBV28 and TRBJ1-5): DVKVTQSSRYLVKRTGEKVFLECVQDMDHENMFWYRQDPGLGLRLIYFSYDVKMKEKGDIPEGYSVSREKKERFSLILESASTNQTSMYLCASCVGGLSQPQHFGDGTRLSIL.

This clone appeared a few times. The chain employs TRBV7-9 and TRBJ1-1, with TRBD1 matching over 8 bases. The germline V gene encodes CDR1 SEHNR and CDR2 FQNEAQ (reference sequence). The ends lost 5 bases at V and 0 bases at J; junction bases unmatched: 5. This CDR3 contains 15 residues. This chain's CDR3 is CASSRTGPMNTEAFF. In DNA, the CDR3 is TGTGCCAGCAGCCGGACAGGGCCTATGAACACTGAAGCTTTCTTT.

This clone was found once. The chain employs TRBV9 and TRBJ1-4; 11 positions agree with TRBD1. V gave up 2 bases and J gave up 7 bases; unmatched junction bases: 1. There are 14 residues in the CDR3. CDR1 is SGDLS, CDR2 YYNGEE, per germline. The chain's CDR3 is CASSVGTGGEKLFF. CDR3 DNA sequence: TGTGCCAGCAGCGTTGGGACAGGGGGTGAAAAACTGTTTTTT.